The 5 T cell receptor beta chains in this list originate from one sample, sequenced in a study of regulatory T cells in long-lasting Graves disease. Time point of the sample: newly diagnosed GD, antithyroid drugs for less than 3 months. The TCR library was made from RNA extracted from PBMCs. Library construction for TCR beta used iRepertoire HTBI primers and Arm-PCR of CDR3 regions. One entry per CDR3 protein, called by TCRdb with MiXCR from the multiplex PCR reads. The table records 350,000 to 500,000 distinct CDR3 sequences, approximately 16% of them present only once. These data also featured in a second study, about T cells in Graves' hyperthyroidism and ophthalmopathy.

The sample consisted of peripheral blood mononuclear cells (PBMCs), taken at new diagnosis, from a patient treated with antithyroid drugs. The receptor set was obtained from a woman under 40 with Graves disease.

This clonotype was observed a handful of times. The chain has TRBV5-1 and TRBJ2-6; no firm D call. The CDR3 is made up of 18 amino acids. Deletions cut 1 base from V and 4 bases from J, with 18 bases between. CDR1 and CDR2 (germline): SGHRS, YFSETQ. The CDR3, as DNA: TGCGCCAGCAGCTTGTGGAAATCCTTCTCTGTGGGGGCCAACGTCCTGACTTTC. Translating gives CASSLWKSFSVGANVLTF. The whole variable domain, remainder taken from reference TRBV5-1 and TRBJ2-6, is KAGVTQTPRYLIKTRGQQVTLSCSPISGHRSVSWYQQTPGQGLQFLFEYFSETQRNKGNFPGRFSGRQFSNSRSEMNVSTLELGDSALYLCASSLWKSFSVGANVLTFGAGSRLTVL.

The V and J genes are TRBV6-5 and TRBJ2-1; TRBD2 aligns across 7 bases. The J segment lost 5 bases and the V segment lost 3 bases, leaving 7 bases of the junction unmatched. This CDR3 region has 15 residues. Germline CDR1 is MNHEY and CDR2 is SVGAGI. CDR3 residues: CASSYNSGVNNEQFF. CDR3 nucleotide sequence: TGTGCCAGCAGTTATAACAGCGGGGTGAACAATGAGCAGTTCTTC.

There are many counts of this clonotype. The chain couples TRBV28 to TRBJ2-1, with D maybe TRBD2 (7 bases). This CDR3 is built from 14 residues. Germline assignment: CDR1 MDHEN and CDR2 SYDVKM. Trimming stripped 9 bases from V and 6 bases from J, with 18 bases between. This chain's CDR3 is CASGGGHATNEQFF. The CDR3 DNA follows: TGTGCCAGTGGGGGGGGACACGCAACCAATGAGCAGTTCTTC.

About this clonotype itself: This likely reflects a read error, since a far larger clone is one base away. This chain uses TRBV5-1 with TRBJ2-4; 11 positions match TRBD2. The J call may be mistaken, given a closer DNA end match to TRBJ2-1. Germline assignment: CDR1 SGHRS and CDR2 YFSETQ. The CDR3 is 15 residues long. CDR3 protein: CASSLVLAGGYGQFF. Written as DNA, the CDR3 is TGCGCCAGCAGCTTGGTGTTAGCGGGAGGGTATGGGCAGTTCTTC.

This clonotype showed up many times. The V gene is TRBV7-9, the J gene TRBJ2-7; possibly TRBD2 for D (6 bases). The CDR3 extends over 14 amino acids. Germline lookup yields CDR1 SEHNR and CDR2 FQNEAQ (reference sequence). V was cut by 4 bases and J by 2 bases, with 12 bases left in between. CDR3 region: CASSSKRAPYEQYF. The CDR3 DNA reads as TGTGCCAGCAGCTCCAAGCGGGCTCCCTACGAGCAGTACTTC.